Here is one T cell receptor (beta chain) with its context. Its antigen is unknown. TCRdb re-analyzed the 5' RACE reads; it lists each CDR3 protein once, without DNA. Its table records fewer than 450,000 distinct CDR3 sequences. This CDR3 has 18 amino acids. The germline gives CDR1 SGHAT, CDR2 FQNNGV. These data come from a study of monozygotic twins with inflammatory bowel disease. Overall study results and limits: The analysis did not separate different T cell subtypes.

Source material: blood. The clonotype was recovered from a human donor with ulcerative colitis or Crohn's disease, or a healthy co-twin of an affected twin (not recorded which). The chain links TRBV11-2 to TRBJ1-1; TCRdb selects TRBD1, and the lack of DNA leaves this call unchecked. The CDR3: CASSFQPGQRETNTEAFF.